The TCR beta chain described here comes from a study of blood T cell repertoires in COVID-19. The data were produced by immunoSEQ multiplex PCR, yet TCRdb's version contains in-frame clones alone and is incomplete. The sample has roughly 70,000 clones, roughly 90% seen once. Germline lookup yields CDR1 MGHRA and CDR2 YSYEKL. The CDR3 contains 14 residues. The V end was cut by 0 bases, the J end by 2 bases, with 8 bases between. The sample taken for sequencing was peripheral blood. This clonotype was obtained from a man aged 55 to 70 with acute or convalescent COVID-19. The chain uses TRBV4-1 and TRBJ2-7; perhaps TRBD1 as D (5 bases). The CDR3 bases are TGCGCCAGCAGCCAAGAGGGGCGGCCCTACGAGCAGTACTTC. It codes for CASSQEGRPYEQYF.